This TCR beta chain stems from a study of neurological immune-mediated disorders. Study-wide findings and caveats: The greatest degree of TCR clonal expansion was observed in HTLV-1-associated myelopathy, with the lowest in multiple sclerosis, below that of healthy controls.

TCRdb re-derived calls from the 5' RACE reads in MiXCR, one entry per CDR3 protein. Counted here are about 21,000 distinct CDR3 sequences, approximately 15% occurring once; the ten biggest clones make up roughly 7%. CDR3 size: 14 residues. CDR1 MNHEY and CDR2 SMNVEV come from the germline V gene (reference sequence). Trimming left V 3 bases short and J 0 bases short, with 6 bases between. This clonotype has a handful of counts. Its antigen is still unknown. The TCR comes from a woman between 18 and 29 years old with multiple sclerosis. Sequencing was done on a sample of CD8+ T cells from blood. This chain uses TRBV27 with TRBJ2-4; perhaps TRBD1 as D (5 bases). The CDR3 coding sequence is TGTGCCAGCAGTTTTCAGGGAGCCAAAAACATTCAGTACTTC. Residues: CASSFQGAKNIQYF.